Presented here are 25 T cell receptor beta chains from one specimen sequenced in a study of regulatory T cells. Study outcomes and limitations: Hydrophobic residues at CDR3 positions 6 and 7 were enriched in conventional CD4+ T cells of CD3G-deficient patients.

The primer mix had 52 TRBV and 13 TRBJ primers. The assay was immunoSEQ multiplex PCR, and TCRdb's table has in-frame clones only and misses some. Among roughly 15,000 clones, approximately 82% were seen once, and the ten largest hold under 9.5%. Their specific antigens are unknown. The specimen sequenced was conventional CD4+ T cells sorted from blood. Receptors were obtained from a person in their thirties with CD3G deficiency.

The chain has TRBV5-1 and TRBJ2-1, with 10 nucleotides matching TRBD2. Germline V lookup: CDR1 SGHRS, CDR2 YFSETQ. The V segment lost 6 bases and the J segment 8 bases; nucleotides outside the gene matches: 8. The CDR3 is made up of 14 amino acids. This chain's CDR3 is CASNPAGGPHEQFF. The CDR3, as DNA: TGCGCCAGCAACCCAGCGGGAGGGCCACATGAGCAGTTCTTC.

This chain joins TRBV6-1 and TRBJ2-7, with no clear D. The germline V gene has CDR1 MNHNS and CDR2 SASEGT. CDR3 length: 14 residues. V lost 4 bases and J 5 bases, leaving 15 bases between the germline ends. CDR3 in amino acids: CASSVYSGRDEQYF. In DNA form, the CDR3 reads TGTGCCAGCAGTGTTTATAGTGGACGGGACGAGCAGTACTTC.

The V and J genes are TRBV28 and TRBJ1-4; possible D gene TRBD1, 5 bases. The CDR3 is 15 amino acids. Trimming left V 5 bases short and J 7 bases short, with 17 bases between. CDR1 MDHEN and CDR2 SYDVKM come from the germline V gene. CDR3 sequence: CASSMLQGLTEKLFF. CDR3 sequence (DNA): TGTGCCAGCAGTATGCTGCAGGGACTCACTGAAAAACTGTTTTTT.

The V call is TRBV11-2, the J call TRBJ1-1; D gene unclear. V was pared by 3 bases and J by 5 bases, with 13 bases between. The CDR3 runs to 14 residues. Germline V gene data show CDR1 as SGHAT and CDR2 as FQNNGV. CDR3 loop: CASSFNQGGTEAFF. DNA for the CDR3: TGTGCCAGCAGCTTTAACCAAGGAGGGACTGAAGCTTTCTTT.

Here the CDR3 DNA reads TGTGCCAGCAGCGGTGCGAAGGCTTTCTTT. Translated, it gives CASSGAKAFF. This rearrangement joins TRBV28 to TRBJ1-1; D is undetermined. Germline V lookup: CDR1 MDHEN, CDR2 SYDVKM. The V gene lost 6 bases and the J gene lost 11 bases, with 10 bases spanning the gap. The CDR3 covers 10 residues.

The chain links TRBV6-1 to TRBJ2-3; 8 nucleotides agree with TRBD1. Germline CDR1 and CDR2: MNHNS and SASEGT. The CDR3 contains 14 residues. The V gene end was trimmed by 5 bases and the J gene end by 7 bases; junction bases not matched to a gene: 8. CDR3 loop: CASSLTGGRNTQYF. Written as DNA, the CDR3 is TGTGCCAGCAGTTTAACAGGGGGGAGGAATACGCAGTATTTT.

In this sample, this clone turned up once. The chain employs TRBV7-9 and TRBJ1-2; 7 bases align to TRBD1. The CDR3 is made up of 14 amino acids. V dropped 1 base and J dropped 8; count of bases not matched to a gene: 7. CDR1 is SEHNR, CDR2 FQNEAQ, per germline (reference sequence). The CDR3 coding sequence is TGTGCCAGCAGCTTAGATGGACAGGCCAGCGGCTACACCTTC. Translation: CASSLDGQASGYTF.

The rearrangement joins TRBV28 to TRBJ1-2, with TRBD1 as a possible D gene (6 bases). V was clipped by 2 bases and J by 1 base, with 17 bases between them. The CDR3 is made up of 17 amino acids. CDR1 is MDHEN and CDR2 is SYDVKM in the germline V gene. CDR3 residues: CASSLRSGQHVNYGYTF. CDR3 coding DNA: TGTGCCAGCAGTTTAAGAAGTGGACAGCACGTTAACTATGGCTACACCTTC.

This clone was detected a few times. The V gene is TRBV25-1, the J gene TRBJ2-1, with D perhaps TRBD1 or TRBD2 (5 bases each). Germline V gene sequence: CDR1 MGHDK, CDR2 SYGVNS. Trimming removed 3 bases from V and 5 bases from J, with 14 bases in between. The CDR3 runs 15 residues. As DNA, the CDR3 is TGTGCCAGCAGTGATCCCGGGACGGGGAACAATGAGCAGTTCTTC. Amino acids: CASSDPGTGNNEQFF.

Regarding this clone: The junction shows a germline mismatch at one end, possibly a read error. The chain uses TRBV27 and TRBJ2-2; D may be TRBD2 (5 bases). Germline CDR1 is MNHEY and CDR2 is SMNVEV (reference sequence). This CDR3 has 15 residues. The DNA for the CDR3 is TGTGCCAGCAGTTTACGGGCGTCGGTCACCGGGGAGCTGCTTTTT. As protein: CASSLRASVTGELLF.

J is TRBJ2-1 and V is TRBV5-1, with D possibly TRBD1 on 6 matching bases. Looked up from germline, CDR1 is SGHRS and CDR2 is YFSETQ. Trimming cost V 4 bases and J 9 bases, with 20 bases left between them. CDR3 size: 15 residues. Written as DNA, the CDR3 is TGCGCCAGCAGCGCCGGGACACCCCAACAGGTTGAGCAGTTCTTC. Residues: CASSAGTPQQVEQFF.

This clone has only a few counts. V gene TRBV28 combines with J gene TRBJ2-1, with D possibly matching TRBD1 (5 bases). The V gene's germline CDR1 is MDHEN and CDR2 SYDVKM. Between the trimmed V and J ends, which lost 6 bases and 2 bases, there was a span of 17 bases. This CDR3 is 16 amino acids long. CDR3 sequence reads: CASRPSRAGPYNEQFF. CDR3 sequence (DNA): TGTGCCAGCAGACCCAGTAGGGCAGGGCCCTACAATGAGCAGTTCTTC.

V is TRBV27 and J is TRBJ2-1; D perhaps matches TRBD1 (6 bases). The germline V gene has CDR1 MNHEY and CDR2 SMNVEV (reference sequence). Between the trimmed V and J ends, which lost 6 bases and 7 bases, there was a span of 16 bases. The CDR3 consists of 14 residues. CDR3 DNA: TGTGCCAGCAGGGACAGCGTACGGTGGAATGAGCAGTTCTTC. It translates to CASRDSVRWNEQFF.

This clone occurred once. The rearrangement joins TRBV9 to TRBJ2-6, with a weak D call TRBD2 (7 bases). CDR3 length equals 17 residues. Germline CDR1 is SGDLS and CDR2 is YYNGEE. Trimming cost V 3 bases and J 6 bases, with 19 bases left between them. The CDR3 reads CASSGGGRGAKANVLTF. In nucleotides, the CDR3 is TGTGCCAGCAGCGGAGGGGGACGGGGGGCTAAGGCCAACGTCCTGACTTTC.

This rearrangement joins TRBV19 to TRBJ2-1; the D gene is possibly TRBD2 (6 bases). From germline, CDR1 is LNHDA and CDR2 SQIVND (reference sequence). Trimming took 5 bases from V and 8 from J, leaving 19 bases between them. This CDR3 has 15 amino acids. The CDR3 loop reads CASSSGGAKGDEQFF. The CDR3 DNA sequence: TGTGCCAGTAGTTCAGGCGGGGCAAAGGGAGATGAGCAGTTCTTC.

The chain recombines TRBV7-8 with TRBJ2-2; D not resolved. V was cut by 5 bases and J by 6 bases, with 4 bases left in between. Germline V gene sequence: CDR1 SGHVS, CDR2 FQNEAQ. This CDR3 has 11 amino acids. The CDR3 DNA sequence: TGTGCCAGCAGCGACGCCGGGGAGCTGTTTTTT. Its protein is CASSDAGELFF.

In its sample, this clone was seen once. The gene calls are TRBV6-6 and TRBJ1-1; possibly TRBD1 for D (5 bases). V lost 5 bases and J lost 5, with 18 bases in between. The CDR3 is 15 residues long. Germline V gene data show CDR1 as MNHNY and CDR2 as SVGAGI (reference sequence). The CDR3 is CASSRDSPRGTEAFF. CDR3 bases: TGTGCCAGCAGTCGCGACAGCCCTCGGGGGACTGAAGCTTTCTTT.

V gene TRBV20-1 combines with J gene TRBJ1-1; the D is unclear. CDR1 is DFQATT, CDR2 SNEGSKA, per germline (reference sequence). V dropped 3 bases and J dropped 7 bases, with 9 bases sitting between them. There are 11 residues in the CDR3. The CDR3 DNA reads TGCAGTGCTAGTCGGGTGGGTGAAGCTTTCTTT. This sequence encodes CSASRVGEAFF.

The CDR3 DNA is TGTGCCAGCAGTTCGCGGGCCAGGCGAGGACAGCCCCAGCATTTT. Protein sequence: CASSSRARRGQPQHF. The chain carries TRBV28 and TRBJ1-5; no clear D gene. This CDR3 contains 15 residues. Germline assignment: CDR1 MDHEN and CDR2 SYDVKM. V dropped 4 bases and J dropped 7 bases, with 17 bases sitting between them.

This clone was found a few times. The chain combines TRBV6-1 with TRBJ1-1; no reliable D call. CDR3 size: 13 residues. Germline V CDR1 and CDR2: MNHNS, SASEGT. Trimming took off 5 bases at V and 2 bases at J, with 9 bases between the two ends. The DNA of the CDR3 is TGTGCCAGCAGTTCGCATTTAAACACTGAAGCTTTCTTT. Translating it yields CASSSHLNTEAFF.

This clone is categorized as large. This sequence joins TRBV6-6 and TRBJ1-2; D uncertain. This CDR3 contains 11 residues. Germline values: CDR1 MNHNY, CDR2 SVGAGI (reference sequence). Trimming shortened V by 5 bases and J by 1 base, and 2 bases separated the two germline ends. This chain's CDR3 is CASSLNYGYTF. The CDR3 bases are TGTGCCAGCAGTCTTAACTATGGCTACACCTTC.

This clone was observed a few times. This rearrangement joins TRBV6-1 to TRBJ1-2, with a tentative D call TRBD1 (5 bases). From germline, CDR1 is MNHNS and CDR2 SASEGT. This CDR3 comprises 13 residues. V gave up 4 bases and J gave up 6 bases, with 12 bases separating them. The chain's CDR3 is CASSGRAFDGYTF. The CDR3 bases are TGTGCCAGCAGTGGCAGGGCATTCGATGGCTACACCTTC.

CDR3 loop: CASRSPGPFGEAFF. In nucleotides, the CDR3 is TGTGCCAGCAGGTCTCCGGGCCCATTCGGGGAAGCTTTCTTT. J is TRBJ1-1 and V is TRBV28; D remains unclear. V lost 6 bases and J 8 bases, leaving 19 bases between the germline ends. The CDR3 totals 14 residues. Germline V CDR1 and CDR2: MDHEN, SYDVKM.

This rearrangement joins TRBV7-9 to TRBJ1-1, with D perhaps matching TRBD1 (5 bases). V lost 8 bases to trimming and J lost 0 bases, with 13 bases between them. CDR3 size: 14 residues. Germline CDR1 and CDR2: SEHNR and FQNEAQ (reference sequence). The chain's CDR3 is CASSGKGMNTEAFF. DNA for the CDR3: TGTGCCAGCTCAGGGAAGGGGATGAACACTGAAGCTTTCTTT.

This clone was observed a single time. The chain links TRBV19 to TRBJ2-3; D uncertain. Germline CDR1 and CDR2: LNHDA and SQIVND (reference sequence). This CDR3 has 13 amino acids. Trimming stripped 3 bases from V and 7 bases from J, with 11 bases between. The CDR3 region is CASSMRHTNTQYF. Written as DNA, the CDR3 is TGTGCCAGTAGTATGAGGCATACCAATACGCAGTATTTT.